The 3 T cell receptor beta chains listed next were all sequenced from one sample in a study of T-cell memory formation after mild COVID-19. TCRdb re-called the 5' RACE reads through MiXCR, storing one row per CDR3 protein. There are 540,000 or so distinct CDR3 sequences in the sample; roughly 22% occur only once, and approximately 12% lies in the top ten. Material: PBMCs or a T cell subset sorted from them (not recorded which). The receptors stem from an adult woman who had mild COVID-19 (a few samples of this study predate the infection). Cell type and time point are not known.

This clonotype was seen a few times. This rearrangement joins TRBV4-1 to TRBJ2-4, with TRBD1 matching 10 bases. CDR1 and CDR2 (germline): MGHRA, YSYEKL. V lost 2 bases and J lost 1; bases outside the gene matches: 5. The CDR3 is made up of 17 amino acids. CDR3 sequence (DNA): TGCGCCAGCAGCCAACCCGGGACAGGGGAGGCCAAAAACATTCAGTACTTC. Its protein product is CASSQPGTGEAKNIQYF.

The chain has TRBV12-3 or TRBV12-4 and TRBJ1-1; D remains ambiguous. V lost 8 bases and J 1 base, leaving 14 bases between the germline ends. This CDR3 is 14 amino acids long. DNA for the CDR3: TGTGCCAGCGCTTCGAACCCAGCGAACACTGAAGCTTTCTTT. Encoded protein: CASASNPANTEAFF.

This chain connects TRBV10-2 to TRBJ2-3; 9 bases line up with TRBD2. Germline V lookup: CDR1 WSHSY, CDR2 SAAADI. The V and J ends lost 6 bases and 0 bases, in that order; junction bases with no gene match: 4. The CDR3 has 15 residues. CDR3 sequence reads: CASRLAGISTDTQYF. Here the CDR3 DNA reads TGCGCCAGCAGGCTAGCGGGGATTAGCACAGATACGCAGTATTTT.